This TCR beta chain was identified during a study of T cell responses to AZD1222 COVID-19 vaccine. V shed 4 bases and J shed 4 bases, with 10 bases lying between them. Germline lookup yields CDR1 MNHEY and CDR2 SMNVEV (reference sequence). There are 14 residues in the CDR3. Whole-study findings and limits: Baseline testing showed seropositivity in only a handful of AZD1222 recipients. The span of vaccine-associated CD4 TCRs extended across spike, with dominance at 160-218 and 743-854. Sampling that yielded the repertoires occurred only after the peak T cell response.

Clones were read by immunoSEQ multiplex PCR, and TCRdb kept only the in-frame ones, dropping some. The sample contains about 140,000 clones, about 88% of which appear only once. Whether given at about 4 or about 12 weeks, second doses were pooled. As concerns this clone: Its antigen is not identified.

J is TRBJ2-2 and V is TRBV27, with a weak D call TRBD1 (6 bases). The sequences come from peripheral blood, collected 28 days after the second AZD1222 dose. This receptor was taken from an adult who received the AZD1222 COVID-19 vaccine. CDR3 region: CASSWGQSTGELFF. CDR3 DNA sequence: TGTGCCAGCAGTTGGGGACAAAGCACCGGGGAGCTGTTTTTT.